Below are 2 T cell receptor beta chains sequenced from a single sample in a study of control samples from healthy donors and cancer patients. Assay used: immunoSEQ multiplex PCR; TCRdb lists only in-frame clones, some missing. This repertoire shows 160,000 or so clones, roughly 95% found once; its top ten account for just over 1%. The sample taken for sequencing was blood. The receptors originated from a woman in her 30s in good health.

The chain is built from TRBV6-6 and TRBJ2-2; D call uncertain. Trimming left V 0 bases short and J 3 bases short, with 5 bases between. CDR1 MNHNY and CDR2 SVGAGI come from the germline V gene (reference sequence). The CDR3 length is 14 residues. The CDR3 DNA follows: TGTGCCAGCAGTTACTCAGGGTACACCGGGGAGCTGTTTTTT. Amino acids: CASSYSGYTGELFF.

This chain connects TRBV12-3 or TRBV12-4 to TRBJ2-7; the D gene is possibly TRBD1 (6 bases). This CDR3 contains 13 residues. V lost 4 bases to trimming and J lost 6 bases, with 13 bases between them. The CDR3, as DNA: TGTGCCAGCAGTTCTACAGGGAACCCCGAGCAGTACTTC. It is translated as CASSSTGNPEQYF.